The source of this T cell receptor (beta chain) is a study of T cells expressing NK-cell markers. It was by 5'RACE template switching with UMIs that TCR beta cDNA was made. TCRdb re-called the 5' RACE reads, yielding one record per CDR3 amino acid sequence without DNA. The table for this sample gives a few hundred thousand distinct CDR3 sequences. The sequenced sample was blood T cells: a sorted CD56 or NKG2C T cell subset, CD4+ or CD8+ T cells, or bulk PBMC T cells (not recorded which). The receptor comes from a man aged 18 to 29 in good health.

CDR3 residues: CASSPGLRASDEQFF. The V gene is TRBV11-2, the J gene TRBJ2-1; lacking DNA, the TRBD2 call made by TCRdb goes unchecked. Looked up from germline, CDR1 is SGHAT and CDR2 is FQNNGV. This CDR3 is 15 amino acids long.